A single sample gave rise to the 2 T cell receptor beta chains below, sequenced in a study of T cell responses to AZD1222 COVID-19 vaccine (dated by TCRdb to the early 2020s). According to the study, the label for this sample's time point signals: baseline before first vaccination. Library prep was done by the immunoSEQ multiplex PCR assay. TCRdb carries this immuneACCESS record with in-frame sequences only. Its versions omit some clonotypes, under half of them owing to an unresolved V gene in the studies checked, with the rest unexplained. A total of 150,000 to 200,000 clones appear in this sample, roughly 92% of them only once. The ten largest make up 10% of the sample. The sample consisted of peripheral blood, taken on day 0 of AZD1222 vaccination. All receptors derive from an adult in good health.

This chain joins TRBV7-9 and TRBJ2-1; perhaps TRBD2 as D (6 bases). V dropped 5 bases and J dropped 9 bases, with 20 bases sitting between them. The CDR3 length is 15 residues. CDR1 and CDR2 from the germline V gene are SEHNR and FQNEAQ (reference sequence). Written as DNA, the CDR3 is TGTGCCAGCAGCCTGATGACTGGATCGGGAGCTGAGCAGTTCTTC. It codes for CASSLMTGSGAEQFF.

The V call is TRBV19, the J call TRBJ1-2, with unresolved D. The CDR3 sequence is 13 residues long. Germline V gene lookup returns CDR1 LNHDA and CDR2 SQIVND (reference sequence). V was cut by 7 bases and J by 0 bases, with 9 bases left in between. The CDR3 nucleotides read TGTGCCAGTACGGATTATTCTAACTATGGCTACACCTTC. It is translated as CASTDYSNYGYTF.